This TCR beta chain was captured by sequencing in a study of control samples from healthy donors and cancer patients. The data were produced by immunoSEQ multiplex PCR, yet TCRdb's version contains in-frame clones alone and is incomplete. The table lists about 110,000 clones, approximately 84% of them singletons. The junction had 8 bases not matched to a gene; V was cut back by 0 bases and J by 5 bases. The germline CDR1 and CDR2 sequences are GTSNPN and SVGIG (reference sequence). The CDR3 contains 15 residues. This clonotype originated in a man between 18 and 29 years old in good health. V is TRBV30 and J is TRBJ2-5, with TRBD1 matching over 8 bases. Sequencing was carried out using blood. CDR3 nucleotides: TGTGCCTGGAGTGTACGCACAGGGGGACGCGAGACCCAGTACTTC. Its translation is CAWSVRTGGRETQYF.